Considering frequency, the clone carrying this TCR beta chain is large. The antigen remains unidentified. Germline CDR1 is LNHDA and CDR2 is SQIVND (reference sequence). The CDR3 loop spans 16 amino acids. TRB was amplified by touch-down multiplex PCR, primer pools A and B combined. Each CDR3 protein gets one entry in TCRdb, which reprocessed the multiplex PCR reads and gives no DNA. The table lists 4,500 to 6,500 distinct CDR3 sequences, with under 35% in the top ten. TRB amplification used approximately 250 ng of peripheral blood genomic DNA. These data come from a study of T cell clusters in autoimmune cytopenias. Study observations and caveats: Active autoimmune hepatitis patients had around 2.7-fold fewer exclusive TRB clusters than healthy donors.

This same sample was also part of a study on T cell repertoires in aging, cancer and after chemotherapy.

The chain has TRBV19 and TRBJ2-2; lacking DNA, the TRBD2 call made by TCRdb goes unchecked. The sequence derives from a human donor in good health. Sequencing was performed on peripheral blood. CDR3 sequence: CASTIRLAANTGELFF.